The source of this TCR beta chain is a study of T cell changes during pregnancy in multiple sclerosis. Only in-frame clones appear in the TCRdb table, and some are missing; sequencing was by immunoSEQ multiplex PCR. The sample holds under 65,000 clones, more than 90% seen once. Germline lookup yields CDR1 MNHEY and CDR2 SVGAGI. The CDR3 totals 13 residues. V dropped 4 bases and J dropped 5; count of bases not matched to a gene: 4. Source: peripheral blood, taken after pregnancy. The clonotype was recovered from a female donor in good health, enrolled as a control in a pregnancy study. This rearrangement joins TRBV6-5 to TRBJ1-1; TRBD1 aligns across 7 bases. The CDR3 loop reads CASSFQGGTEAFF. The CDR3 nucleotides are TGTGCCAGCAGTTTTCAGGGGGGTACTGAAGCTTTCTTT.